This is a list of T cell receptor beta chains from one sample in a study of T cells in tuberculosis. The assay was immunoSEQ multiplex PCR, and TCRdb's table has in-frame clones only and misses some. This sample has around 10,000 clones, with 94% found just once. The sample taken for sequencing was PBMCs. These receptors originate from an adult with tuberculosis. Both conserved end residues are part of each CDR3. D genes are given only for firm matches. The listing skips clone size in some rows; elsewhere it reads once, few, many or a size class.

size	V	J	D	DNA	CDR3
NA	TRBV2	TRBJ1-2	NA	TGTGCCAGCAATTTACAGGGAGCCTATGGCTACACCTTC	CASNLQGAYGYTF
NA	TRBV19	TRBJ2-1	TRBD2	TGTGCCAGTAGTAATGGGGTCGAGGGAGGGGCTGAGCAGTTCTTC	CASSNGVEGGAEQFF
NA	TRBV9	TRBJ1-6	TRBD1	TGTGCCAGCAGCGTAAGGGACAGCGGAGGAGGTTCACCCCTCCACTTT	CASSVRDSGGGSPLHF
NA	TRBV9	TRBJ2-3	TRBD2	TGTGCCAGCAGCGTAGGGGCTAGCGGGGTGGCAGATACGCAGTATTTT	CASSVGASGVADTQYF
NA	TRBV10-2	TRBJ1-2	TRBD1	TGCGCCAGCAGAACCGGGACAGGGGGCCGGGATTATGGCTACACCTTC	CASRTGTGGRDYGYTF
NA	TRBV7-8	TRBJ1-4	TRBD1	TGTGCCAGCAGCCCGGGGACAGGGCCCAATGAAAAACTGTTTTTT	CASSPGTGPNEKLFF
NA	TRBV9	TRBJ2-5	TRBD1	TGTGCCAGCAGCACAAGGGGGCGCGGGGAGACCCAGTACTTC	CASSTRGRGETQYF
NA	TRBV19	TRBJ2-7	NA	TGTGCCAGTAGTACTCTCTACGAGCAGTACTTC	CASSTLYEQYF
NA	TRBV6-6	TRBJ1-2	NA	TGTGCCAGCAGTTACTCACAGGGCGAAGGCTACACCTTC	CASSYSQGEGYTF
NA	TRBV9	TRBJ2-1	TRBD1	TGTGCCAGCAGCGTAGTTCACGGACAGGGTCAGGAGCAGTTCTTC	CASSVVHGQGQEQFF
NA	TRBV10-3	TRBJ1-5	NA	TGTGCCATCAGATCAGGGGACAATCAGCCCCAGCATTTT	CAIRSGDNQPQHF
few	TRBV2	TRBJ2-7	TRBD1	TGTGCCAGCAGTGTGTTAGGACAGGGCTGGGGGGAGCAGTACTTC	CASSVLGQGWGEQYF
NA	TRBV7-8	TRBJ2-1	TRBD2	TGTGCCAGCAGCCGCTGGACTAGCGGGGTGCGGGATGAGCAGTTCTTC	CASSRWTSGVRDEQFF
NA	TRBV5-4	TRBJ2-1	TRBD2	TGTGCCAGCCGGGGGGGCCGCAATGAGCAGTTCTTC	CASRGGRNEQFF
NA	TRBV5-1	TRBJ1-1	TRBD1	TGCGCCAGCAGCCTTGAGGGGACAGCCCGGCCAGCTTTCTTT	CASSLEGTARPAFF
NA	TRBV7-6	TRBJ2-7	TRBD2	TGTGCCAGCAGCTTAGCTGGCGGGGGGCTCACCTACGAGCAGTACTTC	CASSLAGGGLTYEQYF
NA	TRBV15	TRBJ2-1	TRBD2	TGTGCCACCAGCAGAGAGCCCTTGGGTAGCGGGCGCTACAATGAGCAGTTCTTC	CATSREPLGSGRYNEQFF
NA	TRBV5-5	TRBJ2-1	TRBD1	TGTGCCAGCAGTTTCCCGGGACAGGGCCGGGATGAGCAGTTCTTC	CASSFPGQGRDEQFF
NA	TRBV27	TRBJ2-7	TRBD2	TGTGCCAGCAGTTTGGCTAGCGGGAGCTACGAGCAGTACTTC	CASSLASGSYEQYF
once	TRBV9	TRBJ2-7	TRBD2	TGTGCCAGCAGCGTCGGACTAGCGGGAAGCGAGCAGTACTTC	CASSVGLAGSEQYF
NA	TRBV9	TRBJ2-3	NA	TGTGCCAGCAGCGTACAGGATGGCCCAGCCCCAGATACGCAGTATTTT	CASSVQDGPAPDTQYF
once	TRBV27	TRBJ2-1	TRBD1	TGTGCCAGCAGCCTAGACAGGGGGCAGGCTGAGCAGTTCTTC	CASSLDRGQAEQFF
NA	TRBV19	TRBJ1-4	NA	TGTGCCAGTAGTTCGCGCGATTCCGGCGGAGAGGAACTGTTTTTT	CASSSRDSGGEELFF
once	TRBV19	TRBJ2-2	TRBD1	TGTGCCAGTAGTATGGGACAGGGGGCCGGCACCGGGGAGCTGTTTTTT	CASSMGQGAGTGELFF
few	TRBV7-2	TRBJ1-2	NA	TGTGCCAGCAGCCTCCATGGGACAAACTATGGCTACACCTTC	CASSLHGTNYGYTF
NA	TRBV27	TRBJ1-2	TRBD1	TGTGCCAGCAGTTCGACTCGAGGGGGCAGCTACACCTTC	CASSSTRGGSYTF
NA	TRBV19	TRBJ2-3	NA	TGTGCCAGTAGTATCTGGATAGCGGAAGATACGCAGTATTTT	CASSIWIAEDTQYF
once	TRBV27	TRBJ2-2	NA	TGTGCCACCGGTCTCAGGACACCCGGGGAGCTGTTTTTT	CATGLRTPGELFF
NA	TRBV30	TRBJ1-1	TRBD1	TGTGCCTGGAGGGAAACAGGGGGCCCCGAAGCTTTCTTT	CAWRETGGPEAFF
NA	TRBV13	TRBJ1-1	NA	TGTGCCAGCAGCTTAGATGGGGGCGCCGGGACTGAAGCTTTCTTT	CASSLDGGAGTEAFF
NA	TRBV4-1	TRBJ2-1	NA	TGCGCCAGCAGCCAAGATTTGGCCAGAGACACGTTATACAATGAGCAGTTCTTC	CASSQDLARDTLYNEQFF
NA	TRBV7-2	TRBJ2-5	TRBD2	TGTGCCAGCAGCTTAGGGCTAGCGGGGGGGTTAGAAACCCAGTACTTC	CASSLGLAGGLETQYF
once	TRBV19	TRBJ1-1	NA	TGTGCCAGTAGTATAGGAGGAGACAGATCCACTGAAGCTTTCTTT	CASSIGGDRSTEAFF
NA	TRBV6-5	TRBJ1-2	NA	TGTGCCTCCTGTAGGGGGGGGTCAAATGGCTACACCTTC	CASCRGGSNGYTF
few	TRBV27	TRBJ2-7	TRBD1	TGTGCCAGCAGTGACACAGGGGTTCACGAGCAGTACTTC	CASSDTGVHEQYF
NA	TRBV6-5	TRBJ2-1	TRBD2	TGTGCCAGCAAGATAGCGGGAGGGTGGGAGGAGTTCTTC	CASKIAGGWEEFF
once	TRBV28	TRBJ2-7	NA	TGTGCCAGCAGTTTGCAGACTATAACCTACGAGCAGTACTTC	CASSLQTITYEQYF
NA	TRBV29-1	TRBJ1-1	TRBD1	TGCAGCGTTAAGCGACAGGGGCAAATGGGCACTGAAGCTTTCTTT	CSVKRQGQMGTEAFF
NA	TRBV30	TRBJ1-2	NA	TGTGCCTGGACGTCAGGTTCTGGCTACACCTTC	CAWTSGSGYTF
NA	TRBV27	TRBJ1-2	NA	TGTGCCAGCAGTTCCCAGGGCGGCAACTATGGCTACACCTTC	CASSSQGGNYGYTF
NA	TRBV5-1	TRBJ2-3	TRBD1	TGCGCCAGCAGCCCGACAGGGGAAGGTCCAGATACGCAGTATTTT	CASSPTGEGPDTQYF
NA	TRBV2	TRBJ2-5	TRBD1	TGTGCCAGCAGCCGGGACAGCCAAGAGACCCAGTACTTC	CASSRDSQETQYF
NA	TRBV11-2	TRBJ2-2	NA	TGTGCCAGCAGCCCTGGGCCGGAAACCGGGGAGCTGTTTTTT	CASSPGPETGELFF
NA	TRBV6-5	TRBJ1-1	NA	TGTGCCAGCAGTTACGGCACGCCAATAGGAGGGGCTGAAGCTTTCTTT	CASSYGTPIGGAEAFF
NA	TRBV30	TRBJ2-1	NA	TGTGCCTGGAGTCGCAGGACTACGTCCTACAATGAGCAGTTCTTC	CAWSRRTTSYNEQFF
NA	TRBV6-5	TRBJ1-4	NA	TGTGCCAGCAGCCCAGAGGGAGGTGGGGAAAAACTGTTTTTT	CASSPEGGGEKLFF
NA	TRBV18	TRBJ1-6	TRBD1	TGTGCCAGCTCAGCCCCCGGGACAGGTAGCGTGACCCTCCACTTT	CASSAPGTGSVTLHF